The clone carrying this T cell receptor (beta chain) was observed a few times. Its antigen is not known. This CDR3 comprises 15 residues. Trimming pared 0 bases from V and 5 bases from J, leaving 13 bases between. CDR1 is LNHDA and CDR2 is SQIVND in the germline V gene (reference sequence). This entry comes from a study of T cell repertoires in cytomegalovirus infection. Overall study: Public signatures in TCR beta pointed to CMV infection and matching HLA type.

Findings and limits, study-wide: Ex vivo responses were dominated by HLA-C-restricted CMV-specific TCR beta clonotypes.

Using its own MiXCR run on the reads, TCRdb lists one record per CDR3 protein. The sample yields fewer than 700,000 distinct CDR3 sequences, 20% to 30% seen once. The sample consisted of CD8+ T cells from PBMCs. The sequence came from a human donor in good health (CMV status not recorded). Some clones in this sample may be carry-over from other donors' samples. V gene TRBV19 combines with J gene TRBJ2-5; TRBD2 might be the D (5 bases). The CDR3 reads CASSIDLGPGETQYF. The CDR3, as DNA: TGTGCCAGTAGTATAGATCTGGGCCCGGGGGAGACCCAGTACTTC.